This is a list of T cell receptor beta chains from one sample in a study of blood T cell repertoires in COVID-19. Profiling relied on immunoSEQ multiplex PCR, and the TCRdb table lists in-frame clones only, not all of them. The table includes 150,000 to 200,000 clones, around 73% detected once. The sequenced sample was PBMCs or T cells enriched from blood (not recorded which). These receptors were obtained from a woman aged 45-59 years who had recovered from COVID-19. The CDR3 runs from the conserved cysteine through the conserved F or W. A D gene is named only where the DNA matches it firmly. Not every row has a clone size; where given, it reads once, few, many or a size class.

clone_size | d_call | j_call | v_call | cdr3_aa | cdr3_nt
NA | NA | TRBJ1-2 | TRBV4-1 | CASSQQGAGNLGGYTF | TGCGCCAGCAGCCAACAAGGGGCAGGGAATCTGGGGGGCTACACCTTC
NA | NA | TRBJ2-1 | TRBV19 | CASSIIPIGYNEQFF | TGTGCCAGTAGTATTATCCCTATCGGCTACAATGAGCAGTTCTTC
NA | TRBD2 | TRBJ2-7 | TRBV6-5 | CASSYSGRGEYF | TGTGCCAGCAGTTACTCGGGGCGGGGGGAGTACTTC
once | TRBD1 | TRBJ1-4 | TRBV5-1 | CASSPGTGGEKLFF | TGCGCCAGCAGCCCAGGGACAGGGGGTGAAAAACTGTTTTTT
NA | TRBD1 | TRBJ2-7 | TRBV3-1/TRBV3-2 | CASSRPGQPYEQYF | TGTGCCAGCAGTCGTCCGGGACAGCCCTACGAGCAGTACTTC
NA | NA | TRBJ2-1 | TRBV5-1 | CASSYSAGPRYNEQFF | TGCGCCAGCAGCTATTCAGCGGGCCCCCGGTACAATGAGCAGTTCTTC
NA | NA | TRBJ1-1 | TRBV28 | CASTKGAGRNTEAFF | TGTGCCAGCACCAAAGGGGCAGGGCGGAACACTGAAGCTTTCTTT
NA | NA | TRBJ1-1 | TRBV11-2 | CASSHREIEAFF | TGTGCCAGCAGCCACCGGGAGATTGAAGCTTTCTTT
NA | TRBD1 | TRBJ1-5 | TRBV6-6 | CASSPSTGAWIMQPQHF | TGTGCCAGCAGTCCATCGACAGGGGCCTGGATTATGCAGCCCCAGCATTTT
NA | TRBD1 | TRBJ1-3 | TRBV2 | CASRKGAVSGNTIYF | TGTGCCAGCAGGAAGGGGGCGGTCTCTGGAAACACCATATATTTT
NA | TRBD2 | TRBJ2-5 | TRBV5-1 | CASSQVAGGTQETQYF | TGCGCCAGCAGCCAAGTAGCGGGAGGAACTCAAGAGACCCAGTACTTC
NA | NA | TRBJ2-1 | TRBV5-6 | CASSPPGSNGYEQFF | TGTGCCAGCAGCCCCCCGGGGAGTAACGGGTATGAGCAGTTCTTC
NA | NA | TRBJ1-2 | TRBV9 | CASSVTGAAYGYTF | TGTGCCAGCAGCGTTACTGGGGCAGCCTATGGCTACACCTTC
NA | NA | TRBJ1-5 | TRBV6-5 | CASSYRQAQPQHF | TGTGCCAGCAGTTATCGCCAGGCTCAGCCCCAGCATTTT
once | NA | TRBJ1-6 | TRBV7-3 | CASSRSSYNSPLHF | TGTGCCAGCAGCCGGAGCTCCTATAATTCACCCCTCCACTTT
NA | NA | TRBJ1-5 | TRBV10-3 | CAISPPSDTRDSNQPQHF | TGTGCCATCAGTCCTCCTTCCGACACCCGAGATAGCAATCAGCCCCAGCATTTT
NA | TRBD1 | TRBJ1-2 | TRBV19 | CASSSGTGVYGYTF | TGTGCCAGTAGCTCCGGGACAGGGGTCTATGGCTACACCTTC
NA | TRBD1 | TRBJ2-1 | TRBV5-8 | CATNRGTYNEQFF | TGTGCCACAAACAGGGGAACCTACAATGAGCAGTTCTTC
once | TRBD1 | TRBJ2-1 | TRBV5-8 | CASSLVGTGGEGFF | TGTGCCAGCAGCTTGGTTGGGACAGGGGGCGAGGGGTTCTTC
NA | TRBD1 | TRBJ1-1 | TRBV18 | CASSPPGQGAEAFF | TGTGCCAGCTCACCACCGGGACAGGGGGCTGAAGCTTTCTTT
NA | NA | TRBJ1-4 | TRBV18 | CASSPGVKGANEKLFF | TGTGCCAGCTCACCAGGAGTAAAGGGGGCTAATGAAAAACTGTTTTTT
NA | TRBD1 | TRBJ1-2 | TRBV27 | CASSDLTGSGGYTF | TGTGCCAGCAGTGATCTGACAGGGTCGGGTGGCTACACCTTC
NA | TRBD1 | TRBJ1-5 | TRBV30 | CAWSGGTVYSNQPQHF | TGTGCCTGGAGTGGAGGGACAGTCTATAGCAATCAGCCCCAGCATTTT
NA | NA | TRBJ1-2 | TRBV6-2/TRBV6-3 | CASSQTNYGYTF | TGTGCCAGCAGTCAAACTAACTATGGCTACACCTTC
NA | TRBD1 | TRBJ1-4 | TRBV7-9 | CASSSTGTNEKLFF | TGTGCCAGCAGCTCGACAGGGACTAATGAAAAACTGTTTTTT
few | NA | TRBJ2-2 | TRBV11-2 | CASSADSWGTGELFF | TGTGCCAGCAGCGCAGACAGTTGGGGCACCGGGGAGCTGTTTTTT
NA | NA | TRBJ2-4 | TRBV25-1 | CASSGAGIAKNIQYF | TGTGCCAGCAGTGGGGCAGGAATAGCCAAAAACATTCAGTACTTC
NA | NA | TRBJ1-5 | TRBV5-1 | CASSLAEGGFQHF | TGCGCCAGCAGCTTGGCCGAGGGAGGGTTTCAGCATTTT
NA | TRBD1 | TRBJ2-6 | TRBV5-4 | CASGSGTGYGRANVLTF | TGTGCCAGCGGCTCCGGGACAGGGTACGGAAGGGCCAACGTCCTGACTTTC
NA | TRBD1 | TRBJ1-2 | TRBV28 | CASSSTGGARDGYTF | TGTGCCAGCAGTTCCACAGGGGGCGCTAGGGATGGCTACACCTTC
few | NA | TRBJ2-1 | TRBV24-1 | CATSDPKGGDEQFF | TGTGCCACCAGTGACCCGAAGGGAGGCGATGAGCAGTTCTTC
NA | TRBD2 | TRBJ2-1 | TRBV10-3 | CAISDPSGSTNEQFF | TGTGCCATCAGTGACCCTAGCGGGAGTACCAATGAGCAGTTCTTC
NA | NA | TRBJ1-6 | TRBV7-3 | CASSPRGEHNSPLHF | TGTGCCAGCAGCCCGCGCGGGGAGCATAATTCACCCCTCCACTTT
few | TRBD2 | TRBJ2-4 | TRBV4-1 | CASSQRLAGIDKNIQYF | TGCGCCAGCAGCCAACGACTAGCGGGGATAGACAAAAACATTCAGTACTTC
NA | TRBD1 | TRBJ1-2 | TRBV5-8 | CASSGGQWDGYTF | TGTGCCAGCAGCGGGGGACAGTGGGATGGCTACACCTTC
NA | TRBD1 | TRBJ2-7 | TRBV6-5 | CASNQGDEQYF | TGTGCCAGCAACCAGGGGGACGAGCAGTACTTC
NA | TRBD1 | TRBJ1-5 | TRBV10-2 | CASSPGQGVPQHF | TGCGCCAGCAGCCCGGGACAGGGGGTTCCCCAGCATTTT
few | TRBD1 | TRBJ1-4 | TRBV5-1 | CASSLGTGLGYHEKLFF | TGCGCCAGCAGCTTGGGGACAGGACTTGGGTATCATGAAAAACTGTTTTTT
NA | TRBD2 | TRBJ2-1 | TRBV4-3 | CASSSGLAGVTEQFF | TGCGCCAGCAGCTCGGGACTAGCGGGAGTGACAGAGCAGTTCTTC
NA | NA | TRBJ1-1 | TRBV5-4 | CASSLGQAINTEAFF | TGTGCCAGCAGCTTAGGACAAGCTATAAACACTGAAGCTTTCTTT
NA | TRBD2 | TRBJ2-2 | TRBV2 | CASRELAGFTGELFF | TGTGCCAGCAGAGAGCTAGCGGGGTTTACCGGGGAGCTGTTTTTT
NA | TRBD1 | TRBJ1-4 | TRBV24-1 | CATSDSGQGREKLFF | TGTGCCACCAGTGACTCGGGACAGGGGCGGGAAAAACTGTTTTTT
NA | TRBD2 | TRBJ2-7 | TRBV2 | CASSEQGLAGGAEQYF | TGTGCCAGCAGTGAACAGGGGTTAGCGGGGGGGGCCGAGCAGTACTTC
NA | NA | TRBJ2-7 | TRBV7-9 | CASSAAGSGEQYF | TGTGCCAGCAGCGCGGCCGGAAGTGGCGAGCAGTACTTC
NA | NA | TRBJ2-6 | TRBV7-3 | CASSHTTSGANVLTF | TGTGCCAGCAGCCACACTACCTCTGGGGCCAACGTCCTGACTTTC
NA | NA | TRBJ2-7 | TRBV30 | CAWSVPARGHEQYF | TGTGCCTGGAGTGTACCAGCTAGGGGTCATGAGCAGTACTTC
NA | TRBD2 | TRBJ2-7 | TRBV6-2/TRBV6-3 | CASSFGLAGMREQYF | TGTGCCAGCAGTTTTGGACTAGCGGGAATGAGGGAGCAGTACTTC
NA | NA | TRBJ2-7 | TRBV5-6 | CASSLAGDGTYEQYF | TGTGCCAGCAGCTTGGCAGGGGATGGGACATACGAGCAGTACTTC
NA | NA | TRBJ2-2 | TRBV6-5 | CASSLTRMNTGELFF | TGTGCCAGCAGCCTGACTCGTATGAACACCGGGGAGCTGTTTTTT
NA | NA | TRBJ1-2 | TRBV4-1 | CASSQEVAVPYGYTF | TGCGCCAGCAGCCAAGAGGTGGCGGTTCCCTATGGCTACACCTTC
NA | TRBD1 | TRBJ2-7 | TRBV11-2 | CASSLDGRTGITPPLEQYF | TGTGCCAGCAGCTTAGATGGAAGGACAGGGATCACTCCCCCTCTCGAGCAGTACTTC
NA | TRBD1 | TRBJ1-3 | TRBV7-9 | CASSQQGSGNTIYF | TGTGCCAGCAGCCAACAGGGGTCTGGAAACACCATATATTTT
NA | TRBD2 | TRBJ2-3 | TRBV7-2 | CASSLGGGRTDTQYF | TGTGCCAGCAGCTTAGGCGGGGGGCGCACAGATACGCAGTATTTT
NA | NA | TRBJ1-1 | TRBV21-1 | CASSKETGEPNTEAFF | TGTGCCAGCAGCAAAGAGACAGGGGAACCGAACACTGAAGCTTTCTTT
few | NA | TRBJ2-6 | TRBV25-1 | CASSDLDSTGANVLTF | TGTGCCAGCAGTGACCTAGACAGTACTGGGGCCAACGTCCTGACTTTC
NA | NA | TRBJ2-4 | TRBV28 | CASSLVETKNIQYF | TGTGCCAGCAGTTTGGTGGAGACCAAAAACATTCAGTACTTC
once | NA | TRBJ2-7 | TRBV5-1 | CASSLVGANEQYF | TGCGCCAGCAGCTTGGTGGGGGCGAACGAGCAGTACTTC
NA | TRBD1 | TRBJ1-2 | TRBV4-2 | CASSPPGQLNYGYTF | TGTGCCAGCAGCCCCCCGGGACAGCTTAACTATGGCTACACCTTC
NA | TRBD1 | TRBJ2-6 | TRBV7-9 | CASGRQGASGANVLTF | TGTGCCAGCGGCCGACAGGGGGCATCTGGGGCCAACGTCCTGACTTTC
NA | NA | TRBJ1-3 | TRBV7-9 | CASSLYPGSSGNTIYF | TGTGCCAGCAGCTTATATCCAGGTTCCTCTGGAAACACCATATATTTT